A single sample is the source of the 20 T cell receptor beta chains below, sequenced in a study of cytomegalovirus exposure and HLA in healthy donors. The PCR ran on 60 Vbeta and 13 Jbeta primers. Sequencing was performed with immunoSEQ multiplex PCR; in TCRdb, only in-frame clones are kept and a portion is missing. This sample has some 120,000 clones, with approximately 8.7% found just once. The specimen was PBMCs. The receptor set was obtained from a man aged 35 to 55 in good health and CMV-seronegative.

This clone was picked up a small number of times. The genes are TRBV10-3 and TRBJ2-1; possible D gene TRBD2, 6 bases. Trimming left V 3 bases short and J 2 bases short, with 11 bases between. The CDR3 runs 15 residues. The germline gives CDR1 ENHRY, CDR2 SYGVKD. In nucleotides, the CDR3 is TGTGCCATCAGTGATGCCGGGGGACCCTACAATGAGCAGTTCTTC. Residues: CAISDAGGPYNEQFF.

This chain joins TRBV6-1 and TRBJ2-7, with 12 bases matching TRBD2. The CDR3 length is 14 residues. Trimming removed 7 bases from V and 3 bases from J; junction bases left unmatched: 4. Germline values: CDR1 MNHNS, CDR2 SASEGT. The CDR3 nucleotides are TGTGCCAGCATGCTAGCGGGGGGGATCTACGAGCAGTACTTC. Translated, it gives CASMLAGGIYEQYF.

The table lists this clone with a few counts. The CDR3: CASSLGTAGYGYTF. In DNA form, the CDR3 reads TGCGCCAGCAGCTTGGGTACAGCGGGCTATGGCTACACCTTC. The rearrangement links TRBV5-1 to TRBJ1-2; D is uncertain. This CDR3 contains 14 residues. Trimming left V 0 bases short and J 4 bases short, with 10 bases between. CDR1 and CDR2 (germline): SGHRS, YFSETQ. Full variable domain (outside the CDR3, taken from reference TRBV5-1 and TRBJ1-2): KAGVTQTPRYLIKTRGQQVTLSCSPISGHRSVSWYQQTPGQGLQFLFEYFSETQRNKGNFPGRFSGRQFSNSRSEMNVSTLELGDSALYLCASSLGTAGYGYTFGSGTRLTVV.

The V call is TRBV6-6, the J call TRBJ1-5, with D perhaps matching TRBD1 (5 bases). Germline values: CDR1 MNHNY, CDR2 SVGAGI (reference sequence). The V gene lost 0 bases and the J gene lost 5 bases, with 5 bases spanning the gap. There are 13 residues in the CDR3. CDR3 DNA: TGTGCCAGCAGTTACTCGACAGATCAGCCCCAGCATTTT. Translation: CASSYSTDQPQHF.

This rearrangement joins TRBV27 to TRBJ2-7, with 10 positions matching TRBD1. The trim removed 3 bases at V and 4 bases at J, leaving 6 bases unmatched. The germline CDR1 and CDR2 sequences are MNHEY and SMNVEV (reference sequence). The length of the CDR3 is 15 residues. The CDR3 nucleotides are TGTGCCAGCAGTTTGACAGGGGGCTTTGATTACGAGCAGTACTTC. Amino acid sequence: CASSLTGGFDYEQYF.

The chain carries TRBV2 and TRBJ2-1, with D tentatively TRBD1 (6 bases). Trimming left V 2 bases short and J 4 bases short, with 15 bases between. The CDR3 spans 16 residues. Germline V lookup: CDR1 SNHLY, CDR2 FYNNEI. The CDR3 bases are TGTGCCAGCAGTGAATGGTCGGGGACAAGTTACAATGAGCAGTTCTTC. Amino acids: CASSEWSGTSYNEQFF.

This clone showed up just a few times. This chain links TRBV6-1 with TRBJ1-1; TRBD1 matches at 8 bases. V lost 3 bases to trimming and J lost 7 bases; unmatched junction nucleotides: 1. The germline CDR1 and CDR2 sequences are MNHNS and SASEGT. CDR3 length equals 12 residues. CDR3 DNA: TGTGCCAGCAGTGACGGGACAGGTGAAGCTTTCTTT. Translation: CASSDGTGEAFF.

The J gene is TRBJ2-5, the V gene TRBV4-1; possible D gene TRBD1, 5 bases. Germline V gives CDR1 MGHRA, CDR2 YSYEKL. The CDR3 loop spans 14 amino acids. V was shortened by 0 bases and J by 3 bases, with 8 bases between the two germline ends. CDR3 loop: CASSQEGREETQYF. The CDR3 DNA follows: TGCGCCAGCAGCCAAGAGGGGCGAGAAGAGACCCAGTACTTC.

The chain couples TRBV25-1 to TRBJ2-7; D is undetermined. Germline V gene lookup returns CDR1 MGHDK and CDR2 SYGVNS. CDR3 length: 16 residues. The V end lost 6 bases, the J end lost 3 bases, and 21 bases lay between the germline ends. CDR3 in amino acids: CASRDSRRSPYYEQYF. The CDR3 coding sequence is TGTGCCAGCAGGGATTCCCGGAGAAGTCCCTACTACGAGCAGTACTTC.

The V gene is TRBV30, the J gene TRBJ2-2; perhaps TRBD1 as D (6 bases). V was pared by 5 bases and J by 6 bases, with 13 bases between. This CDR3 is 13 amino acids long. Germline CDR1 GTSNPN, CDR2 SVGIG (reference sequence). This chain's CDR3 is CAWAQGPPGELFF. CDR3 DNA: TGTGCCTGGGCCCAGGGGCCCCCCGGGGAGCTGTTTTTT.

There are a few counts of this clone. Since the CDR3 does not end with the conserved phenylalanine or tryptophan, this likely comes from a read error. The DNA is left out, because the CDR3 cannot be placed on it with certainty; the CDR3 is given as TCRdb lists it. This rearrangement joins TRBV6-1 to TRBJ1-5. The CDR3 is made up of 13 amino acids, end residues included. Germline CDR1 reads MNHNS; CDR2 reads SASEGT. The CDR3 here is CASVGGFAQPKHL.

The sample holds a few counts of this clone. This chain connects TRBV7-2 to TRBJ2-3; no definite D call. The CDR3 length is 12 residues. CDR1 and CDR2 (germline): SGHTA, FQGNSA. V lost 1 base and J 7 bases, leaving 6 bases between the germline ends. CDR3 bases: TGTGCCAGCAGCTTAGTCGTAAATACGCAGTATTTT. Translated: CASSLVVNTQYF.

The chain uses TRBV5-6 and TRBJ2-7, with D uncertain. Germline V lookup: CDR1 SGHDT, CDR2 YYEEEE. The germline V and J ends were trimmed by 0 bases and 3 bases, with 4 bases remaining between them. The CDR3 consists of 12 residues. CDR3 sequence: CASSLADYEQYF. In nucleotides, the CDR3 is TGTGCCAGCAGCTTGGCAGACTACGAGCAGTACTTC.

This chain joins TRBV7-6 and TRBJ2-3; D might be TRBD2 (6 bases). V was pared by 0 bases and J by 4 bases, with 14 bases between. The CDR3 spans 16 residues. Looked up from germline, CDR1 is SGHVS and CDR2 is FNYEAQ. The DNA for the CDR3 is TGTGCCAGCAGCTTAGCGAGGCGGGGCGGCCCAGATACGCAGTATTTT. Its translation is CASSLARRGGPDTQYF.

This clone was seen only a few times. The CDR3 is CAWRPGDTQYF. CDR3 coding DNA: TGTGCCTGGAGGCCGGGGGATACGCAGTATTTT. The V call is TRBV30, the J call TRBJ2-3, with a tentative D call TRBD2 (5 bases). The CDR3 covers 11 residues. Deletions cut 3 bases from V and 6 bases from J, with 7 bases between. Germline lookup yields CDR1 GTSNPN and CDR2 SVGIG (reference sequence).

The table lists this clone with a few counts. The chain links TRBV2 to TRBJ1-1, with D perhaps TRBD1 (5 bases). This CDR3 region has 13 residues. CDR1 and CDR2 (germline): SNHLY, FYNNEI. The ends were cut back, 7 bases at V and 7 bases at J, with 16 bases in the middle. The DNA of the CDR3 is TGTGCCAGCACCATGGAACAGGAATATGAAGCTTTCTTT. Protein sequence: CASTMEQEYEAFF.

This sequence joins TRBV6-5 and TRBJ2-1, with D possibly matching TRBD2 (6 bases). This CDR3 spans 14 amino acids. The germline gives CDR1 MNHEY, CDR2 SVGAGI. V dropped 6 bases and J dropped 2 bases, with 11 bases sitting between them. The CDR3 loop reads CASSKGLTYNEQFF. The CDR3 coding sequence is TGTGCCAGCAGCAAGGGACTGACCTACAATGAGCAGTTCTTC.

V and J are TRBV4-1 and TRBJ2-5, with D possibly being TRBD2 (6 bases). The CDR3 contains 14 residues. Germline CDR1 MGHRA, CDR2 YSYEKL. V lost 3 bases and J lost 2, with 10 bases in between. This CDR3 is CASSQAGGQETQYF. As DNA, the CDR3 is TGCGCCAGCAGCCAGGCCGGAGGGCAAGAGACCCAGTACTTC.

The rearrangement joins TRBV11-2 to TRBJ1-5; no firm D call. CDR3 length: 15 residues. CDR1 is SGHAT, CDR2 FQNNGV, per germline. Trimming stripped 1 base from V and 0 bases from J, with 7 bases between. DNA of the CDR3: TGTGCCAGCAGCTTAGGCCAGAATAGCAATCAGCCCCAGCATTTT. Protein sequence: CASSLGQNSNQPQHF.

This clone turned up a few times. The chain couples TRBV11-2 to TRBJ2-1; TRBD1 matches at 8 bases. Germline assignment: CDR1 SGHAT and CDR2 FQNNGV. Trimming cost V 3 bases and J 7 bases; bases outside gene matches: 14. This CDR3 region has 17 residues. CDR3 amino acids: CASSFTPSQGAKNEQFF. The CDR3 DNA reads TGTGCCAGCAGCTTCACTCCCTCCCAGGGGGCGAAGAATGAGCAGTTCTTC.